The T cell receptor beta chain under discussion was sequenced for a study of OX40 agonist ivuxolimab in advanced cancers. Sequencing was performed with immunoSEQ multiplex PCR; in TCRdb, only in-frame clones are kept and a portion is missing. This repertoire shows 60,000 to 85,000 clones, 92% found once; its top ten account for less than 10%. Trimming pared 3 bases from V and 5 bases from J, leaving 17 bases between. Per the germline V gene, CDR1 is LNHDA and CDR2 is SQIVND (reference sequence). The CDR3 is 16 residues long. J is TRBJ2-1 and V is TRBV19; no definite D call. This clonotype was obtained from an adult with an advanced solid tumor such as melanoma, head and neck, liver or kidney cancer. The material was CD4+ or CD8+ T cells sorted from blood, obtained in a trial of the OX40 agonist ivuxolimab. The CDR3 is CASSMVWVSRDNEQFF. Written as DNA, the CDR3 is TGTGCCAGTAGTATGGTGTGGGTCTCAAGAGACAATGAGCAGTTCTTC.